The rows below give T cell receptor beta chains drawn from one sample of a study of T cell responses to AZD1222 COVID-19 vaccine. The table came from immunoSEQ multiplex PCR; TCRdb's copy has only in-frame clones and leaves some out. The table has 200,000 to 250,000 clones, 90% to 95% seen once. Sequencing used peripheral blood, obtained on day 0 of MenACWY control vaccination. Receptors were obtained from an adult in good health. CDR3s include the opening cysteine and the closing phenylalanine or tryptophan. A D gene is named only where the DNA matches it firmly. A clone size is listed for some rows: how often the clone was seen (once, few, many), or a class if it is expanded.

V gene,clone size,D gene,J gene,CDR3 DNA,CDR3 protein
TRBV6-1,.,TRBD2,TRBJ2-1,TGTGCCAGCAGTGAAGTGGTAGCGGGGCCTACCAGCTCCTACAATGAGCAGTTCTTC,CASSEVVAGPTSSYNEQFF
TRBV2,.,TRBD2,TRBJ2-2,TGTGCCAGCCGCGGACTAGCGGGGAACACCGGGGAGCTGTTTTTT,CASRGLAGNTGELFF
TRBV3-1/TRBV3-2,.,TRBD1,TRBJ1-5,TGTGCCAGCAGCCAACTGGACAGGGCTGGGAGTCAGCCCCAGCATTTT,CASSQLDRAGSQPQHF
TRBV5-1,once,.,TRBJ1-6,TGCGCCAGCAAACCGGGACTAACAGACTCACCCCTCCACTTT,CASKPGLTDSPLHF
TRBV18,.,.,TRBJ2-5,TGTGCCAGCTCACCAGGTGTATCAGCCAAGACCCAGTACTTC,CASSPGVSAKTQYF
TRBV4-2,.,TRBD1,TRBJ2-5,TGTGCCAGCAGCCGAAGGGACAGGGCGGGCGCGTCTCTCGAGACCCAGTACTTC,CASSRRDRAGASLETQYF
TRBV27,.,.,TRBJ1-6,TGTGCCAGCCGGCTAGCGCCGGAGAGTTCACCCCTCCACTTT,CASRLAPESSPLHF
TRBV7-2,.,.,TRBJ2-5,TGTGCCAGCAGCTATCGACAGTTACAAGAGACCCAGTACTTC,CASSYRQLQETQYF
TRBV5-1,once,.,TRBJ2-2,TGCGCCAGCAGTCTGGGGAACACCGGGGAGCTGTTTTTT,CASSLGNTGELFF
TRBV7-2,.,.,TRBJ1-5,TGTGCCAGCAGCTTTGGGAACTTCACGGGTCAGCCCCAGCATTTT,CASSFGNFTGQPQHF
TRBV5-1,.,.,TRBJ1-1,TGCGCCAGCAGCTTGGGCAATGGTGGGGGCACTGAAGCTTTCTTT,CASSLGNGGGTEAFF
TRBV3-1/TRBV3-2,once,.,TRBJ1-1,TGTGCCAGCAGCCTAGGAACGGTTCAGGATATCGGCACTGAAGCTTTCTTT,CASSLGTVQDIGTEAFF
TRBV2,.,.,TRBJ1-3,TGTGCCAGCAGCAGTACAGGCTCTGGAAACACCATATATTTT,CASSSTGSGNTIYF
TRBV29-1,.,.,TRBJ2-5,TGCAGCGTTGAAAGGTACCAAGAGACCCAGTACTTC,CSVERYQETQYF
TRBV11-2,.,TRBD1,TRBJ1-2,TGTGCCAGCAGCGACACAGGGGAGAACTATGGCTACACCTTC,CASSDTGENYGYTF
TRBV6-1,few,.,TRBJ1-5,TGTGCCAGCAGTGAAGTGCCTAATCAGCCCCAGCATTTT,CASSEVPNQPQHF
TRBV19,.,TRBD1,TRBJ2-3,TGTGCCAGTAGTCCCCGGACAGGGTCTTACACAGATACGCAGTATTTT,CASSPRTGSYTDTQYF
TRBV20-1,.,.,TRBJ2-7,TGCAGTGCTACCCGAGACTACGAGCAGTACTTC,CSATRDYEQYF
TRBV14,.,.,TRBJ1-1,TGTGCCAGCAGCCAAGGAAGGCAGGTAACGATGAACACTGAAGCTTTCTTT,CASSQGRQVTMNTEAFF
TRBV19,.,.,TRBJ1-5,TGTGCCAGCCAGCGGCGCGGGGCTCAGCCCCAGCATTTT,CASQRRGAQPQHF
TRBV15,.,.,TRBJ1-5,TGTGCCACCAGCAGACGGTCCCGGGACCGGGTCGGGCATCAGCCCCAGCATTTT,CATSRRSRDRVGHQPQHF
TRBV7-2,.,.,TRBJ1-1,TGTGCCAGCAGCCTAGGGGTAGGGATGAACACTGAAGCTTTCTTT,CASSLGVGMNTEAFF
TRBV6-5,.,.,TRBJ1-6,TGTGCCAGCAGTTATGGGGCAGTTAATTCACCCCTCCACTTT,CASSYGAVNSPLHF
TRBV5-4,.,.,TRBJ1-2,TGTGCCAGCAGCTTGGCCGAGTCTTATGGCTACACCTTC,CASSLAESYGYTF
TRBV6-5,once,TRBD1,TRBJ1-2,TGTGCCAGCAGTCCTCGACAGGGTCATGGCTACACCTTC,CASSPRQGHGYTF
TRBV5-5,.,.,TRBJ1-1,TGTGCCAGCAGCGTGGGACTTATGCCTGGGTTTGAAGCTTTCTTT,CASSVGLMPGFEAFF
TRBV6-6,once,.,TRBJ1-6,TGTGCCAGCAGTTACGGGCGGGATAATTCACCCCTCCACTTT,CASSYGRDNSPLHF
TRBV10-3,.,TRBD2,TRBJ2-5,TGTGCCATCGGGGGGGGATGGGAGACCCAGTACTTC,CAIGGGWETQYF
TRBV6-5,.,.,TRBJ1-3,TGTGCCAGCAGTTACGACAGGTTCGGAGGAAACACCATATATTTT,CASSYDRFGGNTIYF
TRBV7-9,.,.,TRBJ1-4,TGTGCCAGCAGCTTAGCAGGGGCCGCTACTCCCTGGGAAAAACTGTTTTTT,CASSLAGAATPWEKLFF
TRBV25-1,.,TRBD1,TRBJ1-6,TGTGCCAGCAGTGAAGGGACAGGGGGTTCTTCACCCCTCCACTTT,CASSEGTGGSSPLHF